Here is one TCR beta chain with its context. This sample is drawn from a study of shared clonotypes between healthy human individuals. The protocol was immunoSEQ multiplex PCR, while the TCRdb copy is restricted to in-frame clones and leaves out a portion. The repertoire includes about 1 million clones, more than 65% of them detected once, and nearly 1.5% sits in the top ten. Sequences were obtained from memory CD4+ T cells sorted from blood. As to subset: CD45RA-negative fraction. This TCR was recovered from a young man in good health.

The CDR3 DNA follows: TGTGCCAGCAGCCAAGCTCCAGGGGGCAGTGAAGCTTTCTTT. It specifies CASSQAPGGSEAFF. This chain uses TRBV14 with TRBJ1-1; 8 nucleotides align to TRBD1. V shed 1 base, J shed 7 bases, and the junction held 5 bases outside the gene matches. From germline, CDR1 is SGHDN and CDR2 FVKESK. This CDR3 spans 14 amino acids.